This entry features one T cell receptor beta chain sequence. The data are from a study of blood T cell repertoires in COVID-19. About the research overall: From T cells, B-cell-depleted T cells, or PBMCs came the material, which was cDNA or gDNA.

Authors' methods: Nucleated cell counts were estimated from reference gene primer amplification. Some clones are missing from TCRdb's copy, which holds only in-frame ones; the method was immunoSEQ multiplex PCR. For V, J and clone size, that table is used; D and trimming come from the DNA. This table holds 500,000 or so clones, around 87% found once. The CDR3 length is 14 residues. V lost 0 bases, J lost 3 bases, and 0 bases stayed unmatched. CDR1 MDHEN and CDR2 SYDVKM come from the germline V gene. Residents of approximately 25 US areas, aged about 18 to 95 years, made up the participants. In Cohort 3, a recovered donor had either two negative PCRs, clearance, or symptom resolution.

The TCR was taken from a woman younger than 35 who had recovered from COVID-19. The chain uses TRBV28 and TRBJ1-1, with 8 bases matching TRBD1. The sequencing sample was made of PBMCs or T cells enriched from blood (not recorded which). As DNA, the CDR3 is TGTGCCAGCAGTTTATGGGACAGGGACACTGAAGCTTTCTTT. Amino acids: CASSLWDRDTEAFF.